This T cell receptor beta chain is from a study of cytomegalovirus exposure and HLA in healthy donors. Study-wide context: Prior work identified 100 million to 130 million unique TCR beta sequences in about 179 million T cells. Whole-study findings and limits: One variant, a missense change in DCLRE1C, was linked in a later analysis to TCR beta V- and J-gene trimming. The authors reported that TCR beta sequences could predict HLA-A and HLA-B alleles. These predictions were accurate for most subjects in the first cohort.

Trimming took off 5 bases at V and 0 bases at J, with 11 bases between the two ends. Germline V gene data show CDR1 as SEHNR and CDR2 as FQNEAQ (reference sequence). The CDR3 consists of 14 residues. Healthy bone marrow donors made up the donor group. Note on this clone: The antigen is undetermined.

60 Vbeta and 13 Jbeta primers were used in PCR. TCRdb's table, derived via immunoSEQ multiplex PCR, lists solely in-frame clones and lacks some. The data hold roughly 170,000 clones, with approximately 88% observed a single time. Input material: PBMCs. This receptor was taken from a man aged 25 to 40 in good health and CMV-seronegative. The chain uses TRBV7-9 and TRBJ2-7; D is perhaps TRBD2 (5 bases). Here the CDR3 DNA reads TGTGCCAGCAGCCCCCGAGCGGACTCCTACGAGCAGTACTTC. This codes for CASSPRADSYEQYF.